Sequencing of this T cell receptor (beta chain) was carried out in a study of T cell responses to AZD1222 COVID-19 vaccine. TCRdb's table, derived via immunoSEQ multiplex PCR, lists solely in-frame clones and lacks some. The profile shows 100,000 to 110,000 clones, just under 90% of them singletons. CDR3 length: 14 amino acids. V dropped 1 base and J dropped 4 bases, with 9 bases sitting between them. Germline V gives CDR1 SGHRS, CDR2 YFSETQ. This clone has a handful of counts. Material: peripheral blood, obtained on day 0 of AZD1222 vaccination. This receptor was obtained from an adult in good health. The gene calls are TRBV5-1 and TRBJ2-1; no firm D call. The CDR3 spells CASSLSPGYNEQFF. The CDR3 DNA follows: TGCGCCAGCAGCTTGTCTCCTGGGTACAATGAGCAGTTCTTC. Supplemented by reference TRBV5-1 and TRBJ2-1, the full variable domain reads KAGVTQTPRYLIKTRGQQVTLSCSPISGHRSVSWYQQTPGQGLQFLFEYFSETQRNKGNFPGRFSGRQFSNSRSEMNVSTLELGDSALYLCASSLSPGYNEQFFGPGTRLTVL.